This T cell receptor beta chain was identified during a study of T cell responses to AZD1222 COVID-19 vaccine. The assay was immunoSEQ multiplex PCR, and TCRdb's table has in-frame clones only and misses some. In the table there are about 40,000 clones, approximately 88% of which are singletons. Germline loops: CDR1 WSHSY, CDR2 SAAADI. Trimming removed 6 bases at V and 3 bases at J, with 8 bases between. The CDR3 length is 12 residues. As for this clone: Its antigen remains unknown.

Doses given second, at about 4 or about 12 weeks, were pooled. Study observations and caveats: Females outnumbered males among donors, who were mostly white British; clonal diversity was possibly underestimated.

V is TRBV10-2 and J is TRBJ1-2; D remains unclear. Sequences were derived from peripheral blood, sampled 28 days after the second AZD1222 dose. This receptor was obtained from an adult who received the AZD1222 COVID-19 vaccine. Written as DNA, the CDR3 is TGCGCCAGCAGGGACCGCTACTATGGCTACACCTTC. This codes for CASRDRYYGYTF.